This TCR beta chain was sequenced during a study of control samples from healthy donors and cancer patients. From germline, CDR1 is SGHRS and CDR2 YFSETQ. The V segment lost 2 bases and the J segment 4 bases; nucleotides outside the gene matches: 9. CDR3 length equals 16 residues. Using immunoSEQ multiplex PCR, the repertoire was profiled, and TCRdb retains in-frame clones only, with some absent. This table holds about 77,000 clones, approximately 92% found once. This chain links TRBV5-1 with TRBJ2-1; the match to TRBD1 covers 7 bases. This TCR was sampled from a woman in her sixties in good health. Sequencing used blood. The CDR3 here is CASSFSGTVSYNEQFF. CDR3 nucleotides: TGCGCCAGCAGCTTCTCCGGGACAGTCTCTTACAATGAGCAGTTCTTC. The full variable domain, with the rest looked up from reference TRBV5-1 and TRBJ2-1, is KAGVTQTPRYLIKTRGQQVTLSCSPISGHRSVSWYQQTPGQGLQFLFEYFSETQRNKGNFPGRFSGRQFSNSRSEMNVSTLELGDSALYLCASSFSGTVSYNEQFFGPGTRLTVL.